The 20 T cell receptor beta chains presented below share a single source sample, sequenced in a study of early T cells in non-severe SARS-CoV-2 infection. TCRdb reanalysed the 5' RACE reads using MiXCR and keeps one entry per CDR3 protein. The table lists 50,000 or so distinct CDR3 sequences, 4.5% to 7% of them singletons. Sequenced sample: whole blood. These receptors were collected from an adult who was a healthcare worker with PCR-confirmed SARS-CoV-2 infection or an uninfected control (not recorded which).

This clonotype came up a few times. This chain links TRBV11-2 with TRBJ2-1; D may match TRBD1 or TRBD2 (5 bases each). Germline CDR1 and CDR2: SGHAT and FQNNGV. The CDR3 totals 14 residues. The germline V and J ends were trimmed by 5 bases and 10 bases, with 18 bases remaining between them. In DNA, the CDR3 is TGTGCCAGCAGCGGGACGTTCCAGGTACGGGAGCAGTTCTTC. It codes for CASSGTFQVREQFF.

In its sample, this clonotype was seen many times. The CDR3 nucleotides read TGTGCCAGCAGCCTGCGAACGGGACTAGCGGGGGGGCCCCCGCAGTATTTT. Residues: CASSLRTGLAGGPPQYF. The chain links TRBV7-3 to TRBJ2-3, with 16 positions matching TRBD2. The ends lost 5 bases at V and 10 bases at J; junction bases unmatched: 12. The CDR3 has 17 residues. From germline, CDR1 is SGHTA and CDR2 FQGTGA.

This clonotype showed up many times. The gene calls are TRBV3-1 and TRBJ2-1, with TRBD1 matching over 10 bases. Germline values: CDR1 LGHDT, CDR2 YNNKEL (reference sequence). The CDR3 contains 18 residues. V dropped 2 bases and J dropped 0; count of bases not matched to a gene: 7. The CDR3 DNA follows: TGTGCCAGCAGCCAATCGCCGGGACAGGGGAGCTCCTACAATGAGCAGTTCTTC. This encodes CASSQSPGQGSSYNEQFF.

The sample holds a few counts of this clonotype. The CDR3 nucleotides are TGTGCCATAACCAGGGGGACCTCCTACAATGAGCAGTTCTTC. This gives the protein CAITRGTSYNEQFF. The chain couples TRBV12-3 or TRBV12-4 to TRBJ2-1, with 7 bases that match TRBD1. This CDR3 spans 14 amino acids. V lost 10 bases, J lost 0 bases, and 6 bases stayed unmatched.

This clonotype came up many times. The chain has TRBV12-3 or TRBV12-4 and TRBJ1-5; D remains unclear. The CDR3 has 15 amino acids. V lost 0 bases and J 0 bases, leaving 6 bases between the germline ends. CDR3: CASSLAAFSNQPQHF. CDR3 sequence (DNA): TGTGCCAGCAGTTTAGCGGCCTTTAGCAATCAGCCCCAGCATTTT.

This clonotype appeared many times. V and J are TRBV29-1 and TRBJ2-5, with D unresolved. Trimming shortened V by 8 bases and J by 10 bases, and 20 bases separated the two germline ends. Germline assignment: CDR1 SQVTM and CDR2 ANQGSEA. This CDR3 is built from 12 residues. The CDR3 DNA follows: TGCAGCACTAAGCCGGCGGTGATTGACCAGTACTTC. Translated, it gives CSTKPAVIDQYF.

Here the CDR3 DNA reads TGTGCCAGCAGTTACGGGGGACTGGGCCCCTACGAGCAGTACTTC. Protein product: CASSYGGLGPYEQYF. This chain joins TRBV6-5 and TRBJ2-7; a weak D match, TRBD2 (6 bases). The CDR3 has 15 residues. Germline values: CDR1 MNHEY, CDR2 SVGAGI. V lost 2 bases and J 2 bases, leaving 13 bases between the germline ends.

There are many counts of this clonotype. The genes are TRBV28 and TRBJ2-1; TRBD1 or TRBD2 may be the D gene (5 bases each). The V end was cut by 6 bases, the J end by 0 bases, with 15 bases between. The CDR3 is 16 residues long. Per the germline V gene, CDR1 is MDHEN and CDR2 is SYDVKM. The CDR3 region is CASSGTGTGSYNEQFF. The CDR3 coding sequence is TGTGCCAGCAGCGGAACGGGGACGGGCTCCTACAATGAGCAGTTCTTC.

At least ten counts were recorded for this clonotype. Here the CDR3 reads CASSAGQSVYGYTF. The CDR3 DNA sequence: TGTGCCAGCAGCGCGGGACAGTCGGTCTATGGCTACACCTTC. The V call is TRBV5-4, the J call TRBJ1-2; 7 bases are a match to TRBD1. V trimming: 4 bases; J trimming: 4 bases; junction bases outside the gene matches: 7. From germline, CDR1 is SGHNT and CDR2 YYREEE (reference sequence). This CDR3 has 14 amino acids.

This chain links TRBV9 with TRBJ2-2; D might be TRBD2 (6 bases). Trimming shortened V by 0 bases and J by 1 base, and 7 bases separated the two germline ends. Looked up from germline, CDR1 is SGDLS and CDR2 is YYNGEE. This CDR3 contains 15 residues. CDR3 loop: CASSVVGGNTGELFF. As DNA, the CDR3 is TGTGCCAGCAGCGTAGTCGGGGGGAACACCGGGGAGCTGTTTTTT.

This clonotype showed up just a few times. The CDR3 here is CASSRTGGGQPQHF. In DNA, the CDR3 is TGTGCCAGTAGCCGGACAGGGGGTGGACAGCCCCAGCATTTT. V gene TRBV19 combines with J gene TRBJ1-5; 10 bases map to TRBD1. CDR3 length equals 14 residues. The ends lost 6 bases at V and 7 bases at J; junction bases unmatched: 6. Germline assignment: CDR1 LNHDA and CDR2 SQIVND (reference sequence).

Many counts were recorded for this clonotype. The chain uses TRBV20-1 and TRBJ2-1; D tentatively fits TRBD1 or TRBD2 (5 bases each). V lost 7 bases and J 2 bases, leaving 18 bases between the germline ends. The CDR3 sequence is 15 residues long. The germline V gene encodes CDR1 DFQATT and CDR2 SNEGSKA (reference sequence). CDR3 region: CSVDLGQRTYNEQFF. The DNA for the CDR3 is TGCAGTGTCGACCTGGGGCAGCGGACCTACAATGAGCAGTTCTTC.

This clonotype was detected many times. The V call is TRBV20-1, the J call TRBJ2-5; D unresolved. CDR3 size: 11 residues. The V gene's germline CDR1 is DFQATT and CDR2 SNEGSKA (reference sequence). V was cut by 3 bases and J by 5 bases, with 7 bases left in between. The DNA of the CDR3 is TGCAGTGCTAGGTTTTCGGAGACCCAGTACTTC. Its translation: CSARFSETQYF.

This clonotype occurred many times. V usage is TRBV10-3 and J usage is TRBJ1-1; the D gene is possibly TRBD1 (6 bases). Per the germline V gene, CDR1 is ENHRY and CDR2 is SYGVKD. The length of the CDR3 is 13 residues. Trimming removed 5 bases at V and 5 bases at J, with 12 bases between. The CDR3 is CAISSDRDTEAFF. The CDR3, as DNA: TGTGCCATCAGTTCGGACAGAGATACTGAAGCTTTCTTT.

This clonotype was seen at least ten times. The CDR3 coding sequence is TGTGCCAGCAGTTTTCAACGGGGACAGGGAGACAATCAGCCCCAGCATTTT. Translating it yields CASSFQRGQGDNQPQHF. The rearrangement links TRBV12-3 or TRBV12-4 to TRBJ1-5; TRBD1 agrees at 9 bases. The CDR3 has 17 amino acids. V trimming: 3 bases; J trimming: 3 bases; junction bases outside the gene matches: 9.

This clonotype showed up many times. The CDR3 coding sequence is TGTGCCAGCAGCTTTGTGAACTATGGCTACACCTTC. As protein: CASSFVNYGYTF. The chain couples TRBV7-2 to TRBJ1-2; D is uncertain. V gave up 3 bases and J gave up 2 bases, with 4 bases separating them. This CDR3 region has 12 residues. The germline V gene has CDR1 SGHTA and CDR2 FQGNSA. Full variable domain (outside the CDR3, taken from reference TRBV7-2 and TRBJ1-2): GAGVSQSPSNKVTEKGKDVELRCDPISGHTALYWYRQSLGQGLEFLIYFQGNSAPDKSGLPSDRFSAERTGGSVSTLTIQRTQQEDSAVYLCASSFVNYGYTFGSGTRLTVV.

This clonotype has ten or more counts. The V and J genes are TRBV7-2 and TRBJ2-7; TRBD1 matches 7 bases. J gave up 4 bases and V 1 base, and 4 bases lay outside the gene matches. CDR3 size: 14 residues. Germline CDR1 reads SGHTA; CDR2 reads FQGNSA. The CDR3 nucleotides are TGTGCCAGCAGCTTAGGGGGGACAGCGTACGAGCAGTACTTC. As protein: CASSLGGTAYEQYF.

For this clonotype: A much more abundant neighbour one base away suggests this may be a read error. This rearrangement joins TRBV6-5 to TRBJ2-6; 7 positions match TRBD1. In germline, CDR1 is MNHEY, CDR2 SVGAGI. This CDR3 has 18 amino acids. DNA for the CDR3: TGTGTCAGCTCAAGGGGGACAGTTACCCACTCTGGGGCCAACGTCCTGACTTTC. It encodes CVSSRGTVTHSGANVLTF.

CDR3 in amino acids: CASSWGGRVNSPLHF. CDR3 nucleotide sequence: TGTGCCAGCAGCTGGGGAGGGAGGGTCAATTCACCCCTCCACTTT. The genes are TRBV5-4 and TRBJ1-6; the D is unclear. CDR1 is SGHNT and CDR2 is YYREEE in the germline V gene (reference sequence). V was clipped by 3 bases and J by 7 bases, with 14 bases between them. This CDR3 has 15 residues.

This clonotype has ten or more counts. The chain uses TRBV25-1 and TRBJ1-5, with D possibly TRBD1 on 6 matching bases. The V end lost 4 bases, the J end lost 9 bases, and 10 bases lay between the germline ends. Germline loops: CDR1 MGHDK, CDR2 SYGVNS. The CDR3 has 12 amino acids. As DNA, the CDR3 is TGTGCCAGCAGTGCGAAGACAGGGCCCCAGCATTTT. This encodes CASSAKTGPQHF.